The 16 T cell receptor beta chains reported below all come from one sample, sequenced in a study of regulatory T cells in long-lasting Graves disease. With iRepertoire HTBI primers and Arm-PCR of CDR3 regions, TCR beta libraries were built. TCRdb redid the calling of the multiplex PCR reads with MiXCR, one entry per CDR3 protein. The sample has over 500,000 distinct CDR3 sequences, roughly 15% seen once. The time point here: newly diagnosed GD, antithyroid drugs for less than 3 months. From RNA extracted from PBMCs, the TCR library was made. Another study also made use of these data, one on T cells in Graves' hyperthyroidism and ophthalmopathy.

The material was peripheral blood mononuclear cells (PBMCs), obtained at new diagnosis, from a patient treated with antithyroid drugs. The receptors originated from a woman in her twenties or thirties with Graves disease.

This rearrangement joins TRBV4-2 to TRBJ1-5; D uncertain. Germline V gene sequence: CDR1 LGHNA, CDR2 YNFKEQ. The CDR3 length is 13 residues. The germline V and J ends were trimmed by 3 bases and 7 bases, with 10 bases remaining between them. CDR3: CASSQRDMQPQHF. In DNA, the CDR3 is TGTGCCAGCAGCCAGCGAGATATGCAGCCCCAGCATTTT.

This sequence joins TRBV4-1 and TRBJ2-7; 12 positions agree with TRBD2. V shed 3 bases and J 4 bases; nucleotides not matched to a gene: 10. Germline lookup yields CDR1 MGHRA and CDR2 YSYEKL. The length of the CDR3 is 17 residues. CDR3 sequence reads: CASSHGTSGGSGYEQYF. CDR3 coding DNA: TGCGCCAGCAGCCACGGAACTAGCGGGGGGTCCGGGTACGAGCAGTACTTC.

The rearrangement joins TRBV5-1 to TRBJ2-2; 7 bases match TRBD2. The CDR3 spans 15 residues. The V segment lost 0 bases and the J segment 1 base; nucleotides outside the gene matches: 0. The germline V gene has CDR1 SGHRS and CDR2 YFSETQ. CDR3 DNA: TGCGCCAGCAGCTTGGCTAGCGGGAACACCGGGGAGCTGTTTTTT. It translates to CASSLASGNTGELFF.

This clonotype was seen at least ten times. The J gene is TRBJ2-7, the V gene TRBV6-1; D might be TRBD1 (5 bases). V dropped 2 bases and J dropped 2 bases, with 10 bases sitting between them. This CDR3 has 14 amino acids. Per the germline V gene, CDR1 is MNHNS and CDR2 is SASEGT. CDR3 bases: TGTGCCAGCAGTGAAACCGACAGAGCCTACGAGCAGTACTTC. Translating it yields CASSETDRAYEQYF.

The CDR3, as DNA: TGTGCCAGCAGTTACTATGTAGCGGGGGGCGGCAATGAGCAGTTCTTC. Protein sequence: CASSYYVAGGGNEQFF. The chain employs TRBV6-5 and TRBJ2-1, with TRBD2 matching 10 bases. Germline-derived CDR1 and CDR2 are MNHEY and SVGAGI. This CDR3 is built from 16 residues. V lost 1 base and J lost 6; bases outside the gene matches: 6.

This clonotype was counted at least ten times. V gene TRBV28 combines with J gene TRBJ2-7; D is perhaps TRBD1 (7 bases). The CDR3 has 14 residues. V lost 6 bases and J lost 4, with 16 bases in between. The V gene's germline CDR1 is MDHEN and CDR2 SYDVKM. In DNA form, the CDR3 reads TGTGCCAGCAGAGGGTCACAGGGGAGGTACGAGCAGTACTTC. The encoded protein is CASRGSQGRYEQYF. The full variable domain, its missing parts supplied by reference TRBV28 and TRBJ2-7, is DVKVTQSSRYLVKRTGEKVFLECVQDMDHENMFWYRQDPGLGLRLIYFSYDVKMKEKGDIPEGYSVSREKKERFSLILESASTNQTSMYLCASRGSQGRYEQYFGPGTRLTVT.

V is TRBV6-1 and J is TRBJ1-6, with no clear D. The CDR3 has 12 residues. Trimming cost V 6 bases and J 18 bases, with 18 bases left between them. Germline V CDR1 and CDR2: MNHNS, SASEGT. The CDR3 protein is CASRDHQTTPHF. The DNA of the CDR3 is TGTGCCAGCAGGGATCATCAGACTACACCCCACTTT.

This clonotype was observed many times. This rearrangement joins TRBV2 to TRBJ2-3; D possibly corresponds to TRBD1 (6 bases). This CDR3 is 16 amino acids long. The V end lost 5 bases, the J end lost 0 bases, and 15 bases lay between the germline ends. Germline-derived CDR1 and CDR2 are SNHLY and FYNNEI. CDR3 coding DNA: TGTGCCAGCAGTCGTACAGGGATTAGGAGCACAGATACGCAGTATTTT. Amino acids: CASSRTGIRSTDTQYF.

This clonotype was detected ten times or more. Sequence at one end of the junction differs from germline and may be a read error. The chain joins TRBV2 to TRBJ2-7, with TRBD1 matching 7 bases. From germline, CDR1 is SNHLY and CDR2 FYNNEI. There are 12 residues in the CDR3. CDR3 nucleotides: TGTGCCAGCAGGAATGCGGCCGGGACAGAGATTTTC. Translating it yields CASRNAAGTEIF.

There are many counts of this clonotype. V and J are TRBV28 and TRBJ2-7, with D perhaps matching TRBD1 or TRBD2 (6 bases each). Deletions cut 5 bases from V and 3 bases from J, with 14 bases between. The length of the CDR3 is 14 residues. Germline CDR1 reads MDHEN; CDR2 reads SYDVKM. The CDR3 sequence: CASSTSQGLYEQYF. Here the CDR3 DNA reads TGTGCCAGCAGTACTTCACAGGGACTCTACGAGCAGTACTTC.

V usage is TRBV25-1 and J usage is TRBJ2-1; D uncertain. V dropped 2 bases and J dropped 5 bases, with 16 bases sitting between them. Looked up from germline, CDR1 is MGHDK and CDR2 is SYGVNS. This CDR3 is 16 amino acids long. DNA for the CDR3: TGTGCCAGCAGTGAACATGGGGTAGCAGGCCACAATGAGCAGTTCTTC. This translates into CASSEHGVAGHNEQFF.

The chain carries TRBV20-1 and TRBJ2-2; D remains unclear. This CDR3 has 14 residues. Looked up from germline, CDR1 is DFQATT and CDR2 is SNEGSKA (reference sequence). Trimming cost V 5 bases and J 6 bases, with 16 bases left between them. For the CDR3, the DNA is TGCAGTGCTGATCCGCCCCTGCAGCCCGGGGAGCTGTTTTTT. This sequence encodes CSADPPLQPGELFF.

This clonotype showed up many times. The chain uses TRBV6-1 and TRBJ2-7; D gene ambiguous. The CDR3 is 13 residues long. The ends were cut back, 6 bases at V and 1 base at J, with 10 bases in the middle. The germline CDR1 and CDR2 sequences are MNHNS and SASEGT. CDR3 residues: CASRPLVSYEQYF. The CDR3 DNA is TGTGCCAGCAGGCCCCTAGTATCCTACGAGCAGTACTTC.

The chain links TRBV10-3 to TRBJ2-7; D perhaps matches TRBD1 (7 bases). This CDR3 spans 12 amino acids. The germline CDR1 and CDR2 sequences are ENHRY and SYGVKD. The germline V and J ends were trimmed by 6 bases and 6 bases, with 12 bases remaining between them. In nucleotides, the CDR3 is TGTGCCATCAGCCCAGGGGGGCTCGAGCAGTACTTC. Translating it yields CAISPGGLEQYF.

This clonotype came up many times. In DNA form, the CDR3 reads TGTGCCAGCAGTGCAGTAGGGCCGGGGAGTCCAGATACGCAGTATTTT. This sequence encodes CASSAVGPGSPDTQYF. This chain connects TRBV6-1 to TRBJ2-3, with D perhaps TRBD2 (5 bases). The CDR3 spans 16 residues. Per germline, CDR1 MNHNS and CDR2 SASEGT. Trimming left V 4 bases short and J 4 bases short, with 18 bases between.

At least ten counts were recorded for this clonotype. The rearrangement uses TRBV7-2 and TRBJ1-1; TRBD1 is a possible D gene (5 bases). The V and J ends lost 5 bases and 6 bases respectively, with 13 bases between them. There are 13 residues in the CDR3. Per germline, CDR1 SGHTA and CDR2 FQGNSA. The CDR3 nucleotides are TGTGCCAGCAGCGCGGGACTCCTCTCTGAAGCTTTCTTT. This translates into CASSAGLLSEAFF. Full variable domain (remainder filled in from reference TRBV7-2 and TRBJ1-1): GAGVSQSPSNKVTEKGKDVELRCDPISGHTALYWYRQSLGQGLEFLIYFQGNSAPDKSGLPSDRFSAERTGGSVSTLTIQRTQQEDSAVYLCASSAGLLSEAFFGQGTRLTVV.